This entry concerns a single T cell receptor (beta chain). Some clones are missing from TCRdb's copy, which holds only in-frame ones; the method was immunoSEQ multiplex PCR. The sample lists around 260,000 clones; 75% to 95% were seen once. These data are taken from a study of blood T cell repertoires in COVID-19. In terms of age and location, participants ranged from about 18 to 90 years and lived in about two dozen US areas. Cohort assignment relied on participant-reported clinical history. The CDR3 consists of 12 residues. The V and J ends lost 2 bases and 7 bases respectively, with 8 bases between them. Germline values: CDR1 SNHLY, CDR2 FYNNEI.

Sequencing was done on a sample of PBMCs or T cells enriched from blood (not recorded which). This TCR was sampled from a woman younger than 45 who had recovered from COVID-19. The chain combines TRBV2 with TRBJ1-1; no reliable D call. CDR3 nucleotides: TGTGCCAGCAGTGAAATCACTTATGAAGCTTTCTTT. This translates into CASSEITYEAFF.